Below are 2 T cell receptor beta chains sequenced from a single sample in a study of blood T cell repertoires in COVID-19. This table comes from immunoSEQ multiplex PCR, and its TCRdb copy is limited to in-frame clones, with some not included. The sample contains 55,000 to 80,000 clones, 74% of which appear only once. The sequencing input was peripheral blood. Receptor source: an elderly woman with acute or convalescent COVID-19.

This clone was picked up a small number of times. The chain links TRBV24-1 to TRBJ2-1; TRBD2 matches at 11 bases. J lost 0 bases, V lost 7 bases, and 13 bases had no gene match. The V gene's germline CDR1 is KGHDR and CDR2 SFDVKD. This CDR3 comprises 19 residues. The CDR3 sequence: CATSATGTSGLSSYNEQFF. The CDR3 DNA follows: TGTGCCACCAGCGCCACCGGGACTAGCGGCTTGAGCTCCTACAATGAGCAGTTCTTC.

The chain joins TRBV27 to TRBJ1-2, with a possible D match to TRBD1 (5 bases). CDR1 MNHEY and CDR2 SMNVEV come from the germline V gene (reference sequence). V lost 2 bases, J lost 0 bases, and 16 bases lay in between. The CDR3 is made up of 17 amino acids. CDR3 sequence: CASSLAGGISANYGYTF. The CDR3 DNA is TGTGCCAGCAGTTTAGCTGGGGGGATCTCGGCTAACTATGGCTACACCTTC.